This TCR beta chain is from a study of blood T cell repertoires in COVID-19. At the level of the study: Both acute and convalescent COVID-19 samples were obtained from the United States, Italy and Spain.

In the study's own analysis: Scientists estimated how many nucleated cells there were by amplifying reference gene primers. This table comes from immunoSEQ multiplex PCR, and its TCRdb copy is limited to in-frame clones, with some not included. V, J and clone size are taken as reported in that table, and D and trimming were inferred from the DNA itself. The data show roughly 50,000 clones, just under 80% seen once. CDR3 length: 15 residues. The germline gives CDR1 LNHDA, CDR2 SQIVND (reference sequence). The ends lost 5 bases at V and 2 bases at J; junction bases unmatched: 9. The chain recombines TRBV19 with TRBJ2-7; the match to TRBD1 covers 7 bases. The TCR comes from a human donor with active or convalescent COVID-19. The donor label of this sample is uncertain. Sequenced material: peripheral blood. The CDR3 nucleotides read TGTGCCAGTAGTGGGTTGGACAGGACCCCCTACGAGCAGTACTTC. Protein product: CASSGLDRTPYEQYF.